This T cell receptor beta chain was retrieved from a study of blood T cell repertoires in COVID-19. The table came from immunoSEQ multiplex PCR; TCRdb's copy has only in-frame clones and leaves some out. The table records about 220,000 clones, about 80% of them present only once. Trimming left V 7 bases short and J 7 bases short, with 14 bases between. The CDR3 totals 13 residues. CDR1 is GTSNPN and CDR2 is SVGIG in the germline V gene (reference sequence). The receptor comes from a woman between 45 and 60 years old who had been exposed to COVID-19. The chain is built from TRBV30 and TRBJ1-6, with D possibly matching TRBD1 (5 bases). Sequenced: PBMCs or T cells enriched from blood (not recorded which). This CDR3 is CAFSREGNSPLHF. The CDR3 DNA is TGTGCCTTTTCCAGGGAGGGGAATTCACCCCTCCACTTT.